These T cell receptor beta chains were read from a single sample in a study of cytomegalovirus exposure and HLA in healthy donors. Clones were sequenced by immunoSEQ multiplex PCR, and TCRdb holds only the in-frame ones, with some missing. The sample comprises around 140,000 clones, 60% to 80% of which are singletons, and approximately 3.2% rests with the top ten. The sample was PBMCs. The receptors were sampled from a man between 35 and 55 years old in good health and CMV-seronegative. Each CDR3 is given with its conserved first and last residue. The order of the fields is V gene, clone size, D gene, CDR3 protein. The D gene is left open where the match is weak. Some rows have no size entry. The others give once, few or many, or a class for an expanded clone.

>TRBV18|NA|NA
CASSPYSDGYTF
>TRBV5-3|once|NA
CARSHVRPRGYTF
>TRBV6-1|few|TRBD1
CASIGDSGREAFF
>TRBV11-2|NA|TRBD1
CASSPGQGQNTEAFF
>TRBV15|NA|TRBD1
CATSREGMGTGLSEQYF
>TRBV5-4|NA|TRBD1
CASSWDLGQSSYNEQFF
>TRBV6-6|once|NA
CASSFQGWDTQYF
>TRBV5-1|few|NA
CASSPGHLNEKLFF
>TRBV29-1|once|NA
CSDGGGRDAVGYTF
>TRBV7-6|NA|NA
CASSLGWTTPDTQYF
>TRBV5-6|NA|NA
CASSLLPLLDVYGYTF
>TRBV19|NA|TRBD1
CASSPGTGSLHGYTF
>TRBV13|NA|TRBD2
CASSFSGGGTDTQYF
>TRBV5-4|NA|NA
CASSSPGGSTDTQYF
>TRBV5-1|NA|TRBD2
CASSFGLAVSYYEQYF
>TRBV5-1|NA|TRBD1
CASSLEGQPSNTEAFF
>TRBV5-5|NA|NA
CASSLVVEGTNYGYTF
>TRBV7-9|NA|TRBD2
CASPAGGPDTGELFF
>TRBV5-6|NA|TRBD2
CASSLGPGLAGLETQYF
>TRBV7-2|NA|TRBD1
CASSLAWTAGGGTEAFF
>TRBV5-1|NA|NA
CASRDSTYEQYF
>TRBV2|NA|NA
CASSDLRNEQFF
>TRBV2|NA|NA
CASTLIVAPRGGELFF
>TRBV5-4|NA|NA
CASSLMGQANEKLFF
>TRBV27|NA|NA
CASSFSSDWSTEAFF
>TRBV27|NA|NA
CASSSPGLGAFF
>TRBV10-2|NA|NA
CASSGRDSYEQYF
>TRBV5-1|NA|TRBD1
CASSPQGQGFEKLFF
>TRBV27|NA|TRBD1
CASSGYRGSKVEAFF
>TRBV6-5|NA|TRBD1
CASRLGQGIYGYTF
>TRBV5-6|few|TRBD1
CASSADRGTSGYTF
>TRBV5-8|NA|TRBD1
CASSLGDRDADTQYF
>TRBV4-2|NA|TRBD2
CASSQQNQRGPSSTDTQYF
>TRBV5-6|few|TRBD1
CASSLYGTALSNQPQHF
>TRBV7-6|NA|NA
CASSLASDTQYF
>TRBV7-2|NA|TRBD1
CASSLRTGGNQPQHF
>TRBV7-3|NA|TRBD1
CASSLTGGADSPLHF
>TRBV5-6|NA|NA
CASSLTVVSGANVLTF
>TRBV2|NA|NA
CASSEVSRLFF
>TRBV19|NA|NA
CASENQGNTEAFF
>TRBV27|NA|TRBD1
CASSYYRGNYEQYF
>TRBV7-9|NA|NA
CASREAGDIYGYTF
>TRBV6-1|NA|NA
CASSEAGRLNTEAFF
>TRBV6-1|NA|TRBD1
CASSTGQGNEKLFF
>TRBV5-4|NA|TRBD1
CASSWGQGVISPLHF
>TRBV7-6|NA|TRBD1
CASSSGTGGLKTQYF
>TRBV19|NA|TRBD2
CASGERAGDYNEQFF
>TRBV19|NA|NA
CASSILHGQEQYF
>TRBV9|once|TRBD1
CASSAGTGHTEAFF
>TRBV11-3|NA|TRBD1
CASSFPRYRGRNYGYTF
>TRBV4-2|NA|TRBD2
CASSQGTSGLNEQFF
>TRBV10-1|NA|NA
CASSESWGAYEQYF
>TRBV2|NA|NA
CASSGAGSTDTQYF
>TRBV27|NA|TRBD2
CASSFSGDASYEQYF
>TRBV18|few|TRBD1
CASSPGTGINYGYTF
>TRBV6-1|few|TRBD1
CASSEASGQGIYEQYF
>TRBV5-5|NA|TRBD1
CASSWGQGANEQYF
>TRBV4-1|NA|NA
CASSQDWGVLNYEQYF
>TRBV6-1|few|TRBD1
CASYRDRVEQFF